A selection of T cell receptor beta chains follows, all from one sample in a study of OX40 agonist ivuxolimab in advanced cancers. The protocol was immunoSEQ multiplex PCR, while the TCRdb copy is restricted to in-frame clones and leaves out a portion. This table has around 82,000 clones, roughly 91% appearing once. The input for sequencing was CD4+ or CD8+ T cells sorted from blood, taken in a trial of the OX40 agonist ivuxolimab. The receptors shown here come from an adult with an advanced solid tumor such as melanoma, head and neck, liver or kidney cancer. Each CDR3 is given with its conserved first and last residue. The D gene is left open where the match is weak. The listing skips clone size in some rows; elsewhere it reads once, few, many or a size class.

j_call v_call d_call clone_size cdr3_nt cdr3_aa
TRBJ2-1 TRBV7-6 TRBD2 few TGTGCCAGCAGACGGCTGGCGGGAGGGGGCGGGGAGCAGTTCTTC CASRRLAGGGGEQFF
TRBJ2-7 TRBV6-1 TRBD1 NA TGTGCCAGCAGTGAAGGGACAGGGGCGTACGAGCAGTACTTC CASSEGTGAYEQYF
TRBJ2-1 TRBV6-5 TRBD2 once TGTGCCAGCAGTTACGGGACTAGATACAATGAGCAGTTCTTC CASSYGTRYNEQFF
TRBJ2-7 TRBV4-1 TRBD2 NA TGCGCCAGCAGCCAAGATAAGTCTAGCGGGATCATATCCTACGAGCAGTACTTC CASSQDKSSGIISYEQYF
TRBJ2-3 TRBV30 TRBD2 NA TGTGCCTGGACCGAAACAGGACTAGCGGGAGATGTAGATACGCAGTATTTT CAWTETGLAGDVDTQYF
TRBJ1-5 TRBV11-2 TRBD1 NA TGTGCCAGCAGCCCGGACAGGGAAGGACCCCAGCATTTT CASSPDREGPQHF
TRBJ2-1 TRBV19 TRBD2 NA TGTGCCAGTAGTTTTGGACTAGCGGGAGGTCCGATCTCCTACAATGAGCAGTTCTTC CASSFGLAGGPISYNEQFF
TRBJ2-7 TRBV28 TRBD1 NA TGTGCCAGCAGGGCAGGGGGTCCCTACGAGCAGTACTTC CASRAGGPYEQYF
TRBJ2-3 TRBV6-1 TRBD2 NA TGTGCCAGCAGAGGAAGCGGGAGAGACACAGATACGCAGTATTTT CASRGSGRDTDTQYF
TRBJ1-5 TRBV18 NA few TGTGCCAGCTCACCATCTTCGCCTTTTGGGACTATTAGCAATCAGCCCCAGCATTTT CASSPSSPFGTISNQPQHF
TRBJ2-7 TRBV6-5 NA NA TGTGCCAGCAGTTACTCGGAGAGAACTACCTACGAGCAGTACTTC CASSYSERTTYEQYF
TRBJ2-1 TRBV9 TRBD2 few TGTGCCAGCAGCGTAGCTCCTAGCGGGGGATCCTACAATGAGCAGTTCTTC CASSVAPSGGSYNEQFF
TRBJ2-2 TRBV15 NA NA TGTGCCACCAGCATTGCCACAGGATACACCGGGGAGCTGTTTTTT CATSIATGYTGELFF
TRBJ2-3 TRBV9 TRBD1 NA TGTGCCAGCAGCGTAGGACAGGGCAGCACAGATACGCAGTATTTT CASSVGQGSTDTQYF
TRBJ2-7 TRBV27 NA NA TGTGCCAGCAGTCCCAGGATCTCCCTCGAGCAGTACTTC CASSPRISLEQYF
TRBJ2-2 TRBV6-5 NA NA TGTGCCAGCAGCCGCCGGGGGTGGGGGGAGCTGTTTTTT CASSRRGWGELFF
TRBJ1-2 TRBV28 NA once TGTGCCAGCAGTGAGAACAGGCTCGGCTACACCTTC CASSENRLGYTF
TRBJ1-1 TRBV18 TRBD1 NA TGTGCCAGCTCACCCCTCGGGACAGGGGACACTGAAGCTTTCTTT CASSPLGTGDTEAFF
TRBJ2-1 TRBV10-2 NA NA TGCGCCAGCAGTGAGGTTGCAGGGCTCGCGCCCAATGAGCAGTTCTTC CASSEVAGLAPNEQFF
TRBJ1-1 TRBV29-1 NA once TGCAGCGTTTGGACGGCGAACACTGAAGCTTTCTTT CSVWTANTEAFF
TRBJ2-3 TRBV9 NA NA TGTGCCAGCAGCGTAGGCCGCTTTAGCACAGATACGCAGTATTTT CASSVGRFSTDTQYF
TRBJ2-1 TRBV10-1 TRBD2 NA TGCGCCAGCAGTGAGTCTGGCGGGAGGGATGGTTACAATGAGCAGTTCTTC CASSESGGRDGYNEQFF
TRBJ2-1 TRBV5-6 NA NA TGTGCCAGCAGCTCCGGGACACTTGAGCAGTTCTTC CASSSGTLEQFF
TRBJ1-3 TRBV9 NA NA TGTGCCAGCAGCTCCCTTCCTTCCGGAAACACCATATATTTT CASSSLPSGNTIYF
TRBJ2-7 TRBV6-6 TRBD1 NA TGTGCCAGCAGTTACTCGAGAGGGGACAGCTACGAGCAGTACTTC CASSYSRGDSYEQYF
TRBJ2-7 TRBV5-6 NA NA TGTGCCAGCAGCCCACAATACGTGGGGGGCTACGAGCAGTACTTC CASSPQYVGGYEQYF
TRBJ2-1 TRBV11-3 TRBD2 NA TGTGCCAGCAGTCCAATCCTAGCGGGAGGGCCCTATGAGCAGTTCTTC CASSPILAGGPYEQFF
TRBJ2-7 TRBV6-5 TRBD2 NA TGTGCCAGCAGTCTCGCTAGCGGGAGCTCCTACGAGCAGTACTTC CASSLASGSSYEQYF
TRBJ2-7 TRBV2 NA NA TGTGCCAGCAGTGAAGGCGGTTGGTCTTACGAGCAGTACTTC CASSEGGWSYEQYF
TRBJ2-1 TRBV5-1 TRBD2 NA TGCGCCAGCAGCAACCGGGACTACCTTCGGAATGAGCAGTTCTTC CASSNRDYLRNEQFF
TRBJ2-5 TRBV5-1 TRBD1 NA TGCGCCAGCAGCCACGGAGACCTCGACAGGGGGACGACCCAGTACTTC CASSHGDLDRGTTQYF
TRBJ2-6 TRBV7-9 NA NA TGTGCCAGCAGCTGGGTGGTAGGGTTTGGGGCCAACGTCCTGACTTTC CASSWVVGFGANVLTF
TRBJ2-3 TRBV9 TRBD2 NA TGTGCCAGCAGCGTAGCGGCTAGCGGGAGGGATACGCAGTATTTT CASSVAASGRDTQYF
TRBJ2-7 TRBV6-1 TRBD1 NA TGTGCCAGCAGTGAAGCCAGGGACAGCTCCTACGAGCAGTACTTC CASSEARDSSYEQYF
TRBJ1-2 TRBV28 NA NA TGTGCCAGCAGTCCGCCGGACAGAGATTTCTATGGCTACACCTTC CASSPPDRDFYGYTF
TRBJ2-7 TRBV5-4 NA NA TGTGCCAGCAGCGATACTAGAAACGAGCAGTACTTC CASSDTRNEQYF
TRBJ1-4 TRBV7-8 TRBD1 NA TGTGCCAGCAGCATTAGACAGGGGGCCGGGGAAAAACTGTTTTTT CASSIRQGAGEKLFF
TRBJ2-7 TRBV19 TRBD1 NA TGTGCCCTACGGGCAGGGGGTAACGAGCAGTACTTC CALRAGGNEQYF
TRBJ1-1 TRBV30 NA once TGTGCCTGGAGGGTCTGGAGATATTCAGGTACTGAAGCTTTCTTT CAWRVWRYSGTEAFF
TRBJ2-1 TRBV10-3 NA once TGTGCCATCAGAGGGAGAGGGGACAATGAGCAGTTCTTC CAIRGRGDNEQFF
TRBJ2-5 TRBV27 NA NA TGTGCCAGCAGTTTATTGGGGGTGGGGGAGACCCAGTACTTC CASSLLGVGETQYF
TRBJ2-7 TRBV28 NA NA TGTGCCAGCAGCTCCGGACCCCCTAGCTCCTACGAGCAGTACTTC CASSSGPPSSYEQYF
TRBJ2-7 TRBV30 TRBD2 NA TGTGCCTGGAGTGAGAGGATAGGACTAGCGGGTTTCTACGAGCAGTACTTC CAWSERIGLAGFYEQYF
TRBJ2-2 TRBV4-1 TRBD2 NA TGCGCCAGCAGCCGGGACTATCTCACCGGGGAGCTGTTTTTT CASSRDYLTGELFF
TRBJ2-1 TRBV7-3 TRBD2 once TGTGCCAGCAGCTTAGGGACTAGCGGGAGAAATGAGCAGTTCTTC CASSLGTSGRNEQFF
TRBJ2-1 TRBV18 TRBD2 NA TGTGCCAGCTCAACACGGGAACTAGCGGGCGTCTACAATGAGCAGTTCTTC CASSTRELAGVYNEQFF
TRBJ1-5 TRBV6-1 TRBD1 NA TGTGCCAGCAGTGAGACAGGGGGCCCCAATCAGCCCCAGCATTTT CASSETGGPNQPQHF
TRBJ2-5 TRBV4-1 TRBD1 once TGCGCCAGCAGCCAAGGAGTCGTACAGGGGGCAGCGGAGACCCAGTACTTC CASSQGVVQGAAETQYF
TRBJ2-7 TRBV30 NA once TGTGCCTGGAGTGCAGGGTCCGAGCAGTACTTC CAWSAGSEQYF
TRBJ1-2 TRBV25-1 NA medium-sized TGTGCCAGCAGTGAATCGGTCCGGGTCGGTGGCTACACCTTC CASSESVRVGGYTF
TRBJ2-7 TRBV4-1 TRBD2 NA TGCGCCAGCAGCCCTACTAGCGCGGGTAGGGAGCAGTACTTC CASSPTSAGREQYF
TRBJ2-7 TRBV6-5 NA once TGTGCCAGCAGTTACTCGTTTGGGTACGAGCAGTACTTC CASSYSFGYEQYF
TRBJ1-1 TRBV7-2 NA NA TGTGCCAGCAGCTTAGTAGAGGGAACTGAAGCTTTCTTT CASSLVEGTEAFF
TRBJ2-1 TRBV10-3 TRBD2 few TGTGCCATCAGTGGAGCGGGAGCTGAGCAGTTCTTC CAISGAGAEQFF
TRBJ1-4 TRBV2 NA few TGTGCCAGCAGTGTGTGGGGACCCAATGAAAAACTGTTTTTT CASSVWGPNEKLFF
TRBJ2-2 TRBV6-5 TRBD1 NA TGTGCCAGCAGTCATGACAGGGTAAACACCGGGGAGCTGTTTTTT CASSHDRVNTGELFF
TRBJ2-3 TRBV7-3 NA NA TGTGCCAGCAGCTTTAGTGGGGTGACAGATACGCAGTATTTT CASSFSGVTDTQYF
TRBJ2-1 TRBV7-9 NA NA TGTGCCAGCAGCTTAGGCAACAATGAGCAGTTCTTC CASSLGNNEQFF
TRBJ2-7 TRBV2 TRBD1 once TGTGCCAGCAGTGGCCAGGGGGCTAAGCACGAGCAGTACTTC CASSGQGAKHEQYF
TRBJ2-6 TRBV12-2 NA NA TGTGCAAAACTCCGGACTGGGGCCAACGTCCTGACTTTC CAKLRTGANVLTF